This T cell receptor beta chain was captured in a study of blood T cell repertoires in COVID-19. Study summary: Samples representing acute and convalescent COVID-19 were sourced from the United States, Italy and Spain. T cells, B-cell-depleted T cells, or PBMCs provided the cDNA or gDNA that served as material.

Authors' analysis steps: Reference gene primer amplification yielded estimated nucleated cell counts. Generated by immunoSEQ multiplex PCR, the TCRdb table keeps only in-frame clones and is missing some. V, J and clone size were drawn from that table, and D and trimming were deduced from the DNA. Of about 40,000 clones detected, 80% to 90% appear once; the ten largest clones hold under 5.5%. The V end was cut by 5 bases, the J end by 2 bases, with 11 bases between. The CDR3 totals 14 residues. Germline V lookup: CDR1 MDHEN, CDR2 SYDVKM. This TCR was recovered from a man aged 35 to 55 with active COVID-19. The J gene is TRBJ2-3, the V gene TRBV28; possibly TRBD2 for D (6 bases). Sequencing used peripheral blood. CDR3: CASSMGGFTDTQYF. The CDR3 coding sequence is TGTGCCAGCAGTATGGGGGGTTTCACAGATACGCAGTATTTT.